A single sample gave rise to the 16 T cell receptor beta chains below, sequenced in a study of blood T cell repertoires in COVID-19. Libraries were prepared by immunoSEQ multiplex PCR; TCRdb keeps only in-frame clonotypes and omits some of them. The sample consists of about 370,000 clones, more than 75% of them appearing once. Sequencing was performed on peripheral blood. All receptors derive from a woman between 25 and 40 years old with COVID-19, enrolled during active disease.

This chain's CDR3 is CASRPGTPPGGYTF. Written as DNA, the CDR3 is TGTGCCAGCAGACCTGGGACACCTCCTGGTGGCTACACCTTC. This rearrangement joins TRBV6-5 to TRBJ1-2; D might be TRBD1 (6 bases). The CDR3 runs 14 residues. Trimming pared 6 bases from V and 7 bases from J, leaving 18 bases between. The germline V gene encodes CDR1 MNHEY and CDR2 SVGAGI.

This clone appeared once. This chain joins TRBV2 and TRBJ1-5, with 9 bases fitting TRBD1. In germline, CDR1 is SNHLY, CDR2 FYNNEI. J was trimmed by 6 bases and V by 0 bases; bases with no gene match: 3. This CDR3 has 15 amino acids. As DNA, the CDR3 is TGTGCCAGCAGTGAAGCGGACAGGGGAGGTCAGCCCCAGCATTTT. Residues: CASSEADRGGQPQHF.

The rearrangement uses TRBV5-6 and TRBJ1-5, with TRBD1 matching 9 bases. This CDR3 comprises 16 residues. Per germline, CDR1 SGHDT and CDR2 YYEEEE. Unmatched junction bases numbered 5, after V lost 0 bases and J lost 4 bases. This CDR3 reads CASSLARDRVNQPQHF. CDR3 sequence (DNA): TGTGCCAGCAGCTTGGCCAGGGACAGGGTGAATCAGCCCCAGCATTTT.

In this sample, this clone turned up a few times. The chain carries TRBV7-9 and TRBJ2-2, with 8 bases identical to TRBD1. Losses at the gene ends were 3 bases for V and 7 bases for J; bases not matched to a gene: 7. The V gene's germline CDR1 is SEHNR and CDR2 FQNEAQ (reference sequence). CDR3 size: 15 residues. This chain's CDR3 is CASSFNRGLHGELFF. The CDR3 coding sequence is TGTGCCAGCAGCTTTAACAGGGGGTTACACGGGGAGCTGTTTTTT.

The rearrangement uses TRBV5-5 and TRBJ2-1; 7 nucleotides align to TRBD2. Trimming took 1 base from V and 8 from J; bases not matched to a gene: 9. The CDR3 runs 15 residues. CDR1 is SGHKS and CDR2 is YYEKEE in the germline V gene (reference sequence). The CDR3, as DNA: TGTGCCAGCAGCTTGACCCCTGCGGGAGCACATGAGCAGTTCTTC. It specifies CASSLTPAGAHEQFF.

The CDR3 loop is CASNLQGNQPQHF. CDR3 DNA: TGTGCCAGTAACCTACAGGGTAATCAGCCCCAGCATTTT. The V and J genes are TRBV19 and TRBJ1-5, with D tentatively TRBD1 (6 bases). Germline V CDR1 and CDR2: LNHDA, SQIVND (reference sequence). V dropped 7 bases and J dropped 4 bases, with 11 bases sitting between them. This CDR3 has 13 amino acids. The variable domain in full, with the rest retrieved from reference TRBV19 and TRBJ1-5, is DGGITQSPKYLFRKEGQNVTLSCEQNLNHDAMYWYRQDPGQGLRLIYYSQIVNDFQKGDIAEGYSVSREKKESFPLTVTSAQKNPTAFYLCASNLQGNQPQHFGDGTRLSIL.

J is TRBJ1-1 and V is TRBV10-3; possible D gene TRBD1, 5 bases. The CDR3 consists of 16 residues. Trimming took off 4 bases at V and 1 base at J, with 16 bases between the two ends. The germline V gene has CDR1 ENHRY and CDR2 SYGVKD. This CDR3 is CAISVPPQGGNTEAFF. For the CDR3, the DNA is TGTGCCATCAGTGTCCCCCCCCAGGGCGGGAACACTGAAGCTTTCTTT.

This chain connects TRBV30 to TRBJ1-1, with 9 bases aligning to TRBD1. The germline gives CDR1 GTSNPN, CDR2 SVGIG (reference sequence). The trim removed 4 bases at V and 9 bases at J, leaving 6 bases unmatched. The CDR3 loop spans 12 amino acids. The DNA for the CDR3 is TGTGCCTGGACAACAGGGGGCGCAAAAGCTTTCTTT. Translation: CAWTTGGAKAFF.

This clone has only a few counts. V gene TRBV5-1 combines with J gene TRBJ2-7, with TRBD1 matching over 8 bases. Trimming took 3 bases from V and 5 from J; bases not matched to a gene: 7. The CDR3 totals 14 residues. Germline V gene sequence: CDR1 SGHRS, CDR2 YFSETQ. Here the CDR3 DNA reads TGCGCCAGCAGCTCCCAGGGGGCGAACCACGAGCAGTACTTC. It codes for CASSSQGANHEQYF.

V and J are TRBV7-8 and TRBJ1-4, with 7 bases matching TRBD1. The CDR3 extends over 16 amino acids. Trimming at V came to 5 bases and at J to 0 bases, leaving 6 bases not matched to a gene. CDR1 is SGHVS and CDR2 is FQNEAQ in the germline V gene. The CDR3 DNA reads TGTGCCAGCAGCCCCGGACAGGCTGCAACTAATGAAAAACTGTTTTTT. Translating it yields CASSPGQAATNEKLFF.

The genes are TRBV7-2 and TRBJ2-2; TRBD2 aligns across 8 bases. This CDR3 spans 15 amino acids. With V trimmed by 4 bases and J by 4 bases, 5 bases remained unmatched. In germline, CDR1 is SGHTA, CDR2 FQGNSA. CDR3 DNA: TGTGCCAGCAGCTCAGGACTAGCTGGCACCGGGGAGCTGTTTTTT. Residues: CASSSGLAGTGELFF. The full variable domain, completed using reference TRBV7-2 and TRBJ2-2, is GAGVSQSPSNKVTEKGKDVELRCDPISGHTALYWYRQSLGQGLEFLIYFQGNSAPDKSGLPSDRFSAERTGGSVSTLTIQRTQQEDSAVYLCASSSGLAGTGELFFGEGSRLTVL.

This chain links TRBV3-1 (or the pseudogene TRBV3-2) with TRBJ1-1; 9 nucleotides match TRBD1. Trimming cost V 10 bases and J 4 bases; bases outside gene matches: 1. Per germline, CDR1 LGHDT and CDR2 YNNKEL (reference sequence). The CDR3 loop spans 11 amino acids. The chain's CDR3 is CATTGGTEAFF. The CDR3 nucleotides read TGTGCCACGACAGGGGGCACTGAAGCTTTCTTT.

This chain joins TRBV6-5 and TRBJ1-1; 7 nucleotides match TRBD1. Unmatched junction bases numbered 4, after V lost 6 bases and J lost 3 bases. The V gene's germline CDR1 is MNHEY and CDR2 SVGAGI. The CDR3 has 13 residues. Written as DNA, the CDR3 is TGTGCCAGCAGGGACAGGATAGACACTGAAGCTTTCTTT. Its protein is CASRDRIDTEAFF.

This chain links TRBV7-3 with TRBJ2-1, with 9 bases lining up with TRBD2. The CDR3 runs to 12 residues. V was pared by 3 bases and J by 15 bases, with 6 bases of the junction left unmatched. The V gene's germline CDR1 is SGHTA and CDR2 FQGTGA. The CDR3 DNA sequence: TGTGCCAGCAGCTTGGGCGGGAGGGCCCTGTTCTTC. Residues: CASSLGGRALFF.

This chain uses TRBV4-1 with TRBJ2-4, with D perhaps TRBD2 (5 bases). Germline lookup yields CDR1 MGHRA and CDR2 YSYEKL. The CDR3 covers 14 residues. Trimming took 1 base from V and 5 from J, leaving 9 bases between them. DNA for the CDR3: TGCGCCAGCAGCCAAGGCGGAGGAGAAAACATTCAGTACTTC. This translates into CASSQGGGENIQYF.

The chain couples TRBV19 to TRBJ2-6; D is ambiguous. The CDR3 has 19 residues. Trimming left V 5 bases short and J 1 base short, with 21 bases between. Germline values: CDR1 LNHDA, CDR2 SQIVND (reference sequence). The CDR3 is CASSPQVPSTVSGANVLTF. As DNA, the CDR3 is TGTGCCAGTAGTCCTCAGGTGCCTTCTACAGTATCTGGGGCCAACGTCCTGACTTTC.